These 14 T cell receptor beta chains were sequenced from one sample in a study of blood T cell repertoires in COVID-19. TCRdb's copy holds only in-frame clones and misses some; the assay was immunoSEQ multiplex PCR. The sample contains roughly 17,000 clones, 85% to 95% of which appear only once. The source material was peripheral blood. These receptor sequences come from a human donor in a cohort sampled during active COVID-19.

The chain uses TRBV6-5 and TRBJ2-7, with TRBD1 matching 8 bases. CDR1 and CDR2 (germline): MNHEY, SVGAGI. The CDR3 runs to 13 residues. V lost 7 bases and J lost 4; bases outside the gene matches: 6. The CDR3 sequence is CASKRTGKYEQYF. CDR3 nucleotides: TGTGCCAGCAAGAGGACAGGGAAGTACGAGCAGTACTTC.

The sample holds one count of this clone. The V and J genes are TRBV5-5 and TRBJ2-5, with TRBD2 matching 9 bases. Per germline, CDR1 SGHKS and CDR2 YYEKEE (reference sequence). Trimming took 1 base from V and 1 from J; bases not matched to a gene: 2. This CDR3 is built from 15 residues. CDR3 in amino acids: CASSLIAGAQETQYF. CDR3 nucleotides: TGTGCCAGCAGCTTGATAGCGGGGGCCCAAGAGACCCAGTACTTC.

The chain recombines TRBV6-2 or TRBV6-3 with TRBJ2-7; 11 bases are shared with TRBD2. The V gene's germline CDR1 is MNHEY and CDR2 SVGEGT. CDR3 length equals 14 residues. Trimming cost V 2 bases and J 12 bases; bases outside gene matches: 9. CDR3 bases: TGTGCCAGCAGTTACGGACTAGCGGGCCCCGAGTGGTACTTC. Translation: CASSYGLAGPEWYF.

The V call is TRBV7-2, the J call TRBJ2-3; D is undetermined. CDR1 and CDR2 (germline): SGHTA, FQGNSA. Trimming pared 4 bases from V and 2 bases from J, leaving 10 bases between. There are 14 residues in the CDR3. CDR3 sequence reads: CASSWNRLTDTQYF. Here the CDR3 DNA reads TGTGCCAGCAGCTGGAATCGACTCACAGATACGCAGTATTTT.

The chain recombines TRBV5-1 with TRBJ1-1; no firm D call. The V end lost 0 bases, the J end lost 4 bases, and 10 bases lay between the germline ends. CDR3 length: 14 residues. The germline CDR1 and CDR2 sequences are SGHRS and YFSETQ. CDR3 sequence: CASSLEEVSTEAFF. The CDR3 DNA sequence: TGCGCCAGCAGCTTGGAGGAGGTAAGCACTGAAGCTTTCTTT.

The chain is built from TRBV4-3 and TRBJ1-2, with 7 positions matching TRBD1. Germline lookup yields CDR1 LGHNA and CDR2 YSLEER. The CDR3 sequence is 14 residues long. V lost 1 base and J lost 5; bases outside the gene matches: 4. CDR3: CASSQGQGEYGYTF. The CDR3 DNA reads TGCGCCAGCAGCCAAGGTCAGGGGGAATATGGCTACACCTTC.

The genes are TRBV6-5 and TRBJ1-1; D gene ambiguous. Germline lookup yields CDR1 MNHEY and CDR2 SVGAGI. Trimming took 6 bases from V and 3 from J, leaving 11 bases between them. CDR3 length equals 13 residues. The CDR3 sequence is CASSPGYYTEAFF. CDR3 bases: TGTGCCAGCAGCCCCGGGTACTACACTGAAGCTTTCTTT.

The CDR3 DNA is TGTGCCAGCAGCCCACAGGGGGCGGGCGAGCAGTACTTC. Protein sequence: CASSPQGAGEQYF. V gene TRBV7-9 combines with J gene TRBJ2-7; TRBD1 matches 9 bases. This CDR3 contains 13 residues. Germline V gives CDR1 SEHNR, CDR2 FQNEAQ (reference sequence). Germline trimming cut 5 bases from V and 6 bases from J; bases unmatched to any gene: 5.

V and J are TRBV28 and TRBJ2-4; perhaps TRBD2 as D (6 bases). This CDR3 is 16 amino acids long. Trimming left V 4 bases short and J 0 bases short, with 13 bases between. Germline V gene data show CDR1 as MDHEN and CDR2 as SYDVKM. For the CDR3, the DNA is TGTGCCAGCAGTTCCCTCCGGGGGAGAGCCAAAAACATTCAGTACTTC. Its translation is CASSSLRGRAKNIQYF.

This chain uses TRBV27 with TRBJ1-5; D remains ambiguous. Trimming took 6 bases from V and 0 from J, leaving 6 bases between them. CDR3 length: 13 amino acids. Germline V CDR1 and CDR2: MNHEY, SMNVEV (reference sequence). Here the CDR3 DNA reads TGTGCCAGCAGCCGTTATAGCAATCAGCCCCAGCATTTT. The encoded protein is CASSRYSNQPQHF.

The CDR3 nucleotides are TGTGCCGGGACAGGGACGGGGACTGAAGCTTTCTTT. This encodes CAGTGTGTEAFF. The chain couples TRBV28 to TRBJ1-1, with 9 bases that match TRBD1. The CDR3 totals 12 residues. V lost 11 bases to trimming and J lost 5 bases; unmatched junction nucleotides: 6. CDR1 and CDR2 from the germline V gene are MDHEN and SYDVKM.

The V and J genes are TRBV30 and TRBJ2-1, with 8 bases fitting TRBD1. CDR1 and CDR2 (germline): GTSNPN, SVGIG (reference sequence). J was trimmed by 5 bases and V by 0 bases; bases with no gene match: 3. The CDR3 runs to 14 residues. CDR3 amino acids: CAWSVWGQDNEQFF. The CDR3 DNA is TGTGCCTGGAGTGTTTGGGGACAGGACAATGAGCAGTTCTTC.

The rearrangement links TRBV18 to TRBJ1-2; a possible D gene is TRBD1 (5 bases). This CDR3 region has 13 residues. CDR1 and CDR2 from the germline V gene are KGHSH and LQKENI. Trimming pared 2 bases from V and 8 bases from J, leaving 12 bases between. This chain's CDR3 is CASSPGGGRGYTF. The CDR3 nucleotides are TGTGCCAGCTCACCAGGGGGGGGACGAGGCTACACCTTC.

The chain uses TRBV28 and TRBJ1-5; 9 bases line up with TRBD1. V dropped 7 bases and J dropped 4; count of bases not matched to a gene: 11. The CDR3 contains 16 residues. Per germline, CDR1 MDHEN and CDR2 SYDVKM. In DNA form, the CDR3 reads TGTGCCAGCACCTCGAACGCCGGGACAGGGAATCAGCCCCAGCATTTT. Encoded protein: CASTSNAGTGNQPQHF.